The T cell receptor beta chain described here comes from a study of CD8 T cells in Susac syndrome. A remark on this clonotype: Its specificity is not known.

The authors sequenced TCR beta from blood CD8+ and CD4+ T cells. RNA amounts of about 0.5 to 1 ug underwent reverse transcription with random hexamers. TCRdb passed the immunoSEQ multiplex PCR reads through MiXCR, listing each CDR3 protein once. The table lists about 140,000 distinct CDR3 sequences, around 94% of them singletons. The CDR3 length is 13 residues. J was trimmed by 6 bases and V by 4 bases; bases with no gene match: 6. Germline V lookup: CDR1 MNHNS, CDR2 SASEGT. Findings of the study overall: Regarding the TCR sequencing and HLA analysis, the study admitted that a relatively small number of individuals were involved.

This receptor was identified in a human donor in good health. The sequencing input was CD8+ T cells from PBMCs. This chain connects TRBV6-1 to TRBJ2-7; TRBD1 aligns across 7 bases. The DNA of the CDR3 is TGTGCCAGCAGTGGGCCAGACAGGGTCGAGCAGTACTTC. The encoded protein is CASSGPDRVEQYF.